This T cell receptor beta chain came from a study of CD8 T cells in ankylosing spondylitis. Study-wide results and caveats: Disease-linked clones were found to be CD8+ and relatively rare in peripheral blood. Seven to nine highly homologous variants formed a TCR beta motif that appeared characteristic of ankylosing spondylitis blood.

There are 12 residues in the CDR3. V trimming: 5 bases; J trimming: 11 bases; junction bases outside the gene matches: 5. Germline CDR1 reads MNHEY; CDR2 reads SMNVEV (reference sequence). This clonotype was seen a few times. The antigen is not known. Preparation of TCR beta libraries was done by quantitative 5'-RACE with molecular barcodes. A single record per CDR3 protein comes from TCRdb applying MiXCR to the 5' RACE reads. There are about 180,000 distinct CDR3 sequences in the sample; around a tenth occur only once, and approximately 15% lies in the top ten. The receptor was derived from a female donor with ankylosing spondylitis or in good health (not recorded which). Sequences were obtained from blood, either unsorted or a sorted T cell fraction (not recorded which). The chain links TRBV27 to TRBJ2-2; 7 positions match TRBD1. In DNA form, the CDR3 reads TGTGCCAGCAGTCCTGACAGGGACGAGCTGTTTTTT. Protein: CASSPDRDELFF.